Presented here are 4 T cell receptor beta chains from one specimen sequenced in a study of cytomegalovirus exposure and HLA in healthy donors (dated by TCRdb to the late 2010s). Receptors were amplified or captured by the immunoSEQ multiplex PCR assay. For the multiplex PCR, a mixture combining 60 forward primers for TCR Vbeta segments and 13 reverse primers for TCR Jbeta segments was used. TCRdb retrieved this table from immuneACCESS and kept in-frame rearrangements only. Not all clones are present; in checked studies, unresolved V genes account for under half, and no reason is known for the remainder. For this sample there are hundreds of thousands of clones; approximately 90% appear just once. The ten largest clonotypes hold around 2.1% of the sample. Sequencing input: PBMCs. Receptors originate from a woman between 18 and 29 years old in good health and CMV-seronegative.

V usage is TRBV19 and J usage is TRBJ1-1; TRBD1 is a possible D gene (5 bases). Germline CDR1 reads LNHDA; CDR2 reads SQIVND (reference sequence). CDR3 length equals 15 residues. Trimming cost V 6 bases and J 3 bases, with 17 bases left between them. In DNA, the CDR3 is TGTGCCAGTAGCTCCCCGGGGACTTCGGACACTGAAGCTTTCTTT. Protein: CASSSPGTSDTEAFF. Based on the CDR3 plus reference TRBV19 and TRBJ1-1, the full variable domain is DGGITQSPKYLFRKEGQNVTLSCEQNLNHDAMYWYRQDPGQGLRLIYYSQIVNDFQKGDIAEGYSVSREKKESFPLTVTSAQKNPTAFYLCASSSPGTSDTEAFFGQGTRLTVV.

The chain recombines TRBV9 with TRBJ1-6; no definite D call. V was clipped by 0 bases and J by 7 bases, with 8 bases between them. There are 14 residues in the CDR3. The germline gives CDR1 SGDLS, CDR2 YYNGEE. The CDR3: CASSVAVGNSPLHF. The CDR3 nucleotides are TGTGCCAGCAGCGTAGCTGTCGGGAATTCACCCCTCCACTTT.

This CDR3 reads CASSGGQGVVYNSPLHF. The DNA for the CDR3 is TGTGCCAGCAGCGGAGGACAGGGGGTCGTCTATAATTCACCCCTCCACTTT. The chain joins TRBV27 to TRBJ1-6, with TRBD1 identical over 10 bases. The germline V gene has CDR1 MNHEY and CDR2 SMNVEV (reference sequence). V gave up 6 bases and J gave up 3 bases; unmatched junction bases: 8. The CDR3 is 17 residues long.

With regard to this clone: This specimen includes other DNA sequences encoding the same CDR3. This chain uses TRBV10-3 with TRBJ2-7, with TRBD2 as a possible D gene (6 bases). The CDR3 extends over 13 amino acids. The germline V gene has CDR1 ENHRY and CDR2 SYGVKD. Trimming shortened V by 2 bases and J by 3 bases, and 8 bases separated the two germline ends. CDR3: CAISEEGLYEQYF. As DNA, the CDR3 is TGTGCCATCAGTGAGGAGGGACTCTACGAGCAGTACTTC.